These T cell receptor beta chains were read from a single sample in a study of T-cell reconstitution after alpha-beta-depleted transplantation in children. MiXCR was run by TCRdb on the PCR reads, yielding one entry per CDR3 protein. The sample has around 200,000 distinct CDR3 sequences; about 6.4% are singletons. Sequenced here: PBMCs from the stem cell graft donor, sampled from the stem cell graft. The receptors derive from a human donor who donated a stem cell graft to a child with Wiskott-Aldrich syndrome. Each CDR3 is given with its conserved first and last residue. Fields, in order: D gene, clone size, J gene, V gene, CDR3 DNA, CDR3 protein. The D gene is left open where the match is weak. A row's size may be missing; if present it is once, few, many or a size class.

D: TRBD2; size: many; J: TRBJ2-7; V: TRBV20-1; DNA: TGCAGTGCTGCCCCTAGCGGGAGACCCTACGAGCAGTACTTC; CDR3: CSAAPSGRPYEQYF
D: .; size: .; J: TRBJ1-6; V: TRBV2; DNA: TGTGCCAGCAGTAGTTACGGCAGTGATTCACCCCTCCACTTT; CDR3: CASSSYGSDSPLHF
D: .; size: .; J: TRBJ2-3; V: TRBV11-3; DNA: TGTGCCAGCAGCACGGGGGGCTCAGATACGCAGTATTTT; CDR3: CASSTGGSDTQYF
D: .; size: many; J: TRBJ2-3; V: TRBV5-8; DNA: TGTGCCAGCAGCTTGGGCAGGGTTGGCACAGATACGCAGTATTTT; CDR3: CASSLGRVGTDTQYF
D: .; size: many; J: TRBJ2-3; V: TRBV20-1; DNA: TGCAGTGCTACAGTTCCAGGGGCCACAGATACGCAGTATTTT; CDR3: CSATVPGATDTQYF
D: .; size: many; J: TRBJ2-1; V: TRBV20-1; DNA: TGCAGTGCTAGAGCAGGTGGTTTATACAATGAGCAGTTCTTC; CDR3: CSARAGGLYNEQFF
D: .; size: many; J: TRBJ1-2; V: TRBV30; DNA: TGTGCCTGGAGTGTAGGACAGGGCTACACCTTC; CDR3: CAWSVGQGYTF
D: .; size: many; J: TRBJ1-1; V: TRBV27; DNA: TGTGCCAGCAGTTTTAACAGTGGCCCCACTGAAGCTTTCTTT; CDR3: CASSFNSGPTEAFF
D: .; size: many; J: TRBJ2-5; V: TRBV5-1; DNA: TGCGCCAGCAGCTTGGGTACCGGGACTGGAGAGACCCAGTACTTC; CDR3: CASSLGTGTGETQYF
D: .; size: many; J: TRBJ1-5; V: TRBV5-5; DNA: TGTGCCAGCAGAAAAGGGACGAACAAGCCCCAGCATTTT; CDR3: CASRKGTNKPQHF
D: TRBD2; size: few; J: TRBJ2-3; V: TRBV3-1; DNA: TGTGCCAGCAGAGACGGGGGGTCAGATACGCAGTATTTT; CDR3: CASRDGGSDTQYF
D: TRBD2; size: many; J: TRBJ2-1; V: TRBV12-3/TRBV12-4; DNA: TGTGCCAGCAGTTACCCGAGCGGGAGGGTGGGTGAGCAGTTCTTC; CDR3: CASSYPSGRVGEQFF
D: TRBD1; size: many; J: TRBJ2-5; V: TRBV5-4; DNA: TGTGCCAGCAGCTTCGGGGTAGCCGCCGGGGACAGCCAAGAGACCCAGTACTTC; CDR3: CASSFGVAAGDSQETQYF
D: .; size: many; J: TRBJ2-1; V: TRBV7-8; DNA: TGTGCCAGCAGCTTAGAAAGGGTCAATGAGCAGTTCTTC; CDR3: CASSLERVNEQFF
D: .; size: .; J: TRBJ2-7; V: TRBV4-2; DNA: TGTGCCAGCAGCCAAGTGACTAGTCTCTCCTACGAGCAGTACTTC; CDR3: CASSQVTSLSYEQYF
D: .; size: many; J: TRBJ2-3; V: TRBV5-1; DNA: TGCGCCAGCAGCTTTGAGAGCACAGATACGCAGTATTTT; CDR3: CASSFESTDTQYF
D: .; size: .; J: TRBJ1-4; V: TRBV5-4; DNA: TGTGCCAGCAGCTTGAGGCAGGGAGAAAAACTGTTTTTT; CDR3: CASSLRQGEKLFF
D: .; size: few; J: TRBJ1-5; V: TRBV6-6; DNA: TGTGCCAGCACCCAAAGCAGGGACCAGCCCCAGCATTTT; CDR3: CASTQSRDQPQHF
D: TRBD1; size: many; J: TRBJ2-5; V: TRBV5-1; DNA: TGCGCCAGCAGCCCAAGGGACAGGGTCCAAGAGACCCAGTACTTC; CDR3: CASSPRDRVQETQYF
D: TRBD2; size: many; J: TRBJ2-1; V: TRBV7-9; DNA: TGTGCCAGCAGAGGCGGGAGAATCGTCAATGAGCAGTTCTTC; CDR3: CASRGGRIVNEQFF
D: .; size: many; J: TRBJ2-5; V: TRBV20-1; DNA: TGCAGCGCTAGCGCATTGGGCTTGTATAAACAAGAGACCCAGTACTTC; CDR3: CSASALGLYKQETQYF
D: .; size: .; J: TRBJ2-2; V: TRBV7-8; DNA: TGTGCCAGCAGCCAGCCCCGGGTCCTCAACACCGGGGAGCTGTTTTTT; CDR3: CASSQPRVLNTGELFF
D: .; size: many; J: TRBJ1-1; V: TRBV6-5; DNA: TGTGCCAGCAGTCTAACCTGGGGTTGGGGCACTGAAGCTTTCTTT; CDR3: CASSLTWGWGTEAFF
D: .; size: many; J: TRBJ2-7; V: TRBV7-2; DNA: TGTGCCAGCAGCCCGCAAGGCTGGCCCTACGAGCAGTACTTC; CDR3: CASSPQGWPYEQYF
D: .; size: .; J: TRBJ1-1; V: TRBV7-9; DNA: TGTGCCAGCACTCGAGACAGGAGGATGAACACTGAAGCTTTCTTT; CDR3: CASTRDRRMNTEAFF
D: TRBD2; size: many; J: TRBJ2-3; V: TRBV5-5; DNA: TGTGCCAGCAGCTTGCTAGCGGGGGTCCCAGATACGCAGTATTTT; CDR3: CASSLLAGVPDTQYF
D: .; size: many; J: TRBJ1-2; V: TRBV10-2; DNA: TGCGCCAGCAGGGAACACGAACAGTCTAACTATGGCTACACCTTC; CDR3: CASREHEQSNYGYTF
D: TRBD1; size: many; J: TRBJ1-1; V: TRBV27; DNA: TGTGCCAGCAGTTTCGGGCGGGGCCAGGGGGCGGACACTGAAGCTTTCTTT; CDR3: CASSFGRGQGADTEAFF
D: .; size: many; J: TRBJ1-1; V: TRBV6-2/TRBV6-3; DNA: TGTGCCAGCAGGGAGGCCGACAGGTACCGGACTGAAGCTTTCTTT; CDR3: CASREADRYRTEAFF
D: .; size: .; J: TRBJ1-1; V: TRBV5-1; DNA: TGCGCCAGCAGCTTAATGGGCGGGAGCACTGAAGCTTTCTTT; CDR3: CASSLMGGSTEAFF
D: .; size: many; J: TRBJ2-1; V: TRBV7-8; DNA: TGTGCCAGCAGCTCCCGGGGAGGTGGAACGGCCTACAATGAGCAGTTCTTC; CDR3: CASSSRGGGTAYNEQFF
D: TRBD1; size: many; J: TRBJ1-1; V: TRBV10-3; DNA: TGTGCCATCAGTGAGTCCGAGACCGGGACAGCGAACACTGAAGCTTTCTTT; CDR3: CAISESETGTANTEAFF
D: .; size: many; J: TRBJ1-2; V: TRBV5-1; DNA: TGCGCCAGCAGCTTGGGAACAGGGTACTATGGCTACACCTTC; CDR3: CASSLGTGYYGYTF
D: .; size: few; J: TRBJ2-2; V: TRBV5-1; DNA: TGCGCCAGCAGCCCCGGCGGGGAAACCGGGGAGCTGTTTTTT; CDR3: CASSPGGETGELFF
D: .; size: many; J: TRBJ2-1; V: TRBV20-1; DNA: TGCAGTGCTAAGATTGGAGGGCCAGGTAATGAGCAGTTCTTC; CDR3: CSAKIGGPGNEQFF
D: .; size: many; J: TRBJ2-1; V: TRBV5-1; DNA: TGCGCCAGCAGCTTGAGTCTAGGTCGCTACAATGAGCAGTTCTTC; CDR3: CASSLSLGRYNEQFF
D: TRBD1; size: many; J: TRBJ2-5; V: TRBV29-1; DNA: TGCAGTACAGGGGGGGAGACCCAGTACTTC; CDR3: CSTGGETQYF
D: .; size: few; J: TRBJ1-3; V: TRBV5-1; DNA: TGCGCCAGCACGCCAGAACCCCAGGGCGCGCTTGGAAACACCATATATTTT; CDR3: CASTPEPQGALGNTIYF